The rows below give T cell receptor beta chains drawn from one sample of a study of Ad26.COV2.S vaccination and SARS-CoV-2 variants. The repertoire was sequenced with immunoSEQ multiplex PCR; TCRdb's copy has only in-frame clones and lacks some. In the table there are more than 300,000 clones, 70% to 90% of which are singletons. This material consisted of peripheral blood, taken in a trial of Ad26.COV2.S vaccine versus placebo. The receptors originated from a person between 18 and 59 years old who received the Ad26.COV2.S COVID-19 vaccine or a placebo. The CDR3 runs from the conserved cysteine through the conserved F or W. The order of the fields is V gene, D gene, clone size, J gene, CDR3 DNA, CDR3 protein. The D gene is left open where the match is weak. Where a row states a size, it is once, few, many or the class of an expanded clone; other rows omit it.

TRBV7-9	TRBD1	-	TRBJ1-2	TGTGCCAGCAGCTTACACCGGGACAGGGGGTATGGCTACACCTTC	CASSLHRDRGYGYTF
TRBV3-1/TRBV3-2	-	-	TRBJ2-3	TGTGCCAGCAGCCAAGATTGGCGAGCGGGTAGCACAGATACGCAGTATTTT	CASSQDWRAGSTDTQYF
TRBV7-2	TRBD2	once	TRBJ2-1	TGTGCCAGCAGCGGCCCGGGGAGGGAGAGTCGTCGGGAGCAGTTCTTC	CASSGPGRESRREQFF
TRBV19	TRBD1	-	TRBJ1-6	TGTGCCAGTAGTATACAGGGGGCCAGAGGTAATTCACCCCTCCACTTT	CASSIQGARGNSPLHF
TRBV11-2	TRBD2	-	TRBJ2-3	TGTGCCAGCAGCTTAATGGGGGGGGAGGCAGATACGCAGTATTTT	CASSLMGGEADTQYF
TRBV7-2	-	-	TRBJ2-1	TGTGCCAGCAGCTTAGTGAGTGAGCAGTTCTTC	CASSLVSEQFF
TRBV11-2	TRBD1	once	TRBJ2-2	TGTGCCAGCAGGACCTGGACAGGGCGAACCGGGGAGCTGTTTTTT	CASRTWTGRTGELFF
TRBV7-2	TRBD1	few	TRBJ2-7	TGTGCCAGCAGTCCCGTGGGGGACAGGTTCTACGAGCAGTACTTC	CASSPVGDRFYEQYF
TRBV7-9	TRBD2	-	TRBJ2-3	TGTGCCAGCCTGGCGGGAGATGCAGATACGCAGTATTTT	CASLAGDADTQYF
TRBV19	TRBD1	once	TRBJ1-2	TGTGCCAGTATCCCCGGGACAGGGGGGCCTTATGGCTACACCTTC	CASIPGTGGPYGYTF
TRBV29-1	-	once	TRBJ2-1	TGCAGCGTCGGGAGGACAGCCTACAATGAGCAGTTCTTC	CSVGRTAYNEQFF
TRBV7-9	TRBD1	-	TRBJ2-7	TGTGCCAGCAGCCCCACTAGAGTGGACAGGGGCCTCGAGCAGTACTTC	CASSPTRVDRGLEQYF
TRBV3-1/TRBV3-2	TRBD1	-	TRBJ1-6	TGTGCCAGCAGCCAGAGCCCGGGACAGGGGGATTCACCCCTCCACTTT	CASSQSPGQGDSPLHF
TRBV10-1	TRBD2	-	TRBJ2-7	TGCGCCAGCAGTGAGTCGAAGCGGGAGGCCCCTCGGGGTAGCGACGAGCAGTACTTC	CASSESKREAPRGSDEQYF
TRBV24-1	TRBD2	-	TRBJ2-3	TGTGCCACCAGTGATAGAGCGGGGGAAGATACGCAGTATTTT	CATSDRAGEDTQYF
TRBV7-2	TRBD2	-	TRBJ2-7	TGTGCCAGCACCCTAGGCCCGACTAGCGGGAGCTACGAGCAGTACTTC	CASTLGPTSGSYEQYF
TRBV10-3	-	-	TRBJ2-7	TGTGCCATCAAACCAATGGGGGCTATCTACGAGCAGTACTTC	CAIKPMGAIYEQYF
TRBV6-1	-	-	TRBJ1-5	TGTGCCAGCAGTGAACTTGGAGAGACTCAGCCCCAGCATTTT	CASSELGETQPQHF
TRBV4-3	-	-	TRBJ2-2	TGCGCCAGCAGCCTGGACCGAGATAACACCGGGGAGCTGTTTTTT	CASSLDRDNTGELFF
TRBV6-5	-	-	TRBJ2-7	TGTGCCAGCAGTAATAGAGGGGCTGTGACCTACGAGCAGTACTTC	CASSNRGAVTYEQYF
TRBV10-1	-	-	TRBJ2-7	TGCGCCAGCAGGGACCCCCTAGGAGACTTTTCCTACGAGCAGTACTTC	CASRDPLGDFSYEQYF
TRBV27	-	-	TRBJ2-1	TGTGCCAGCAGTTTTTCGGTTGGTGAGCAGTTCTTC	CASSFSVGEQFF